The next 30 T cell receptor beta chains were all read from a single sample in a study of T cell responses to AZD1222 COVID-19 vaccine. Assay used: immunoSEQ multiplex PCR; TCRdb lists only in-frame clones, some missing. The sample contains roughly 150,000 clones, over 65% of which appear only once. Sequenced material: peripheral blood, taken on day 0 of AZD1222 vaccination. The receptors shown here come from an adult in good health.

This chain uses TRBV28 with TRBJ1-5; TRBD1 agrees at 11 bases. The J segment lost 11 bases and the V segment lost 1 base, leaving 7 bases of the junction unmatched. Germline CDR1 is MDHEN and CDR2 is SYDVKM. This CDR3 has 15 residues. The CDR3 DNA sequence: TGTGCCAGCAGTTTATCGGGGACAGGGGGAAGGACCCAGCATTTT. Residues: CASSLSGTGGRTQHF.

The chain combines TRBV3-1 (or the pseudogene TRBV3-2) with TRBJ1-3; D is unclear. CDR3 length: 15 residues. With 0 bases removed from V and 2 bases from J, the gap between germline ends came to 8 bases. The germline gives CDR1 LGHDT, CDR2 YNNKEL (reference sequence). DNA of the CDR3: TGTGCCAGCAGCCAAGATGGGCTCCCTGGAAACACCATATATTTT. Translated, it gives CASSQDGLPGNTIYF.

The chain recombines TRBV29-1 with TRBJ2-1; D perhaps matches TRBD1 (6 bases). The ends were cut back, 6 bases at V and 10 bases at J, with 19 bases in the middle. There are 13 residues in the CDR3. From germline, CDR1 is SQVTM and CDR2 ANQGSEA. This CDR3 is CSVSGQTLYEQFF. CDR3 DNA sequence: TGCAGCGTGTCCGGACAGACTCTTTACGAGCAGTTCTTC.

The V call is TRBV4-2, the J call TRBJ1-6; D remains ambiguous. The CDR3 is made up of 15 amino acids. Trimming removed 0 bases at V and 4 bases at J, with 7 bases between. Germline V lookup: CDR1 LGHNA, CDR2 YNFKEQ. CDR3 amino acids: CASSQEGQYNSPLHF. DNA for the CDR3: TGTGCCAGCAGCCAAGAGGGCCAGTATAATTCACCCCTCCACTTT.

The genes are TRBV7-3 and TRBJ2-7; 11 positions match TRBD1. J lost 4 bases, V lost 2 bases, and 4 bases had no gene match. The CDR3 has 15 amino acids. The germline gives CDR1 SGHTA, CDR2 FQGTGA. CDR3: CASSLAGQGVYEQYF. The CDR3 DNA is TGTGCCAGCAGCTTAGCGGGACAGGGGGTTTACGAGCAGTACTTC.

The gene calls are TRBV5-6 and TRBJ1-2; 9 bases align to TRBD1. J gave up 3 bases and V 3 bases, and 6 bases lay outside the gene matches. Germline V lookup: CDR1 SGHDT, CDR2 YYEEEE. The CDR3 is 15 amino acids. The CDR3 DNA sequence: TGTGCCAGCAGCTGGGGACAGGGAATACACTATGGCTACACCTTC. Its translation: CASSWGQGIHYGYTF.

The chain joins TRBV28 to TRBJ1-5; weak D call: TRBD1 (6 bases). The CDR3 extends over 14 amino acids. V shed 10 bases and J shed 0 bases, with 13 bases lying between them. Germline V lookup: CDR1 MDHEN, CDR2 SYDVKM. CDR3 DNA: TGTGCCACCCAGGACAGACCTAGCAATCAGCCCCAGCATTTT. Protein: CATQDRPSNQPQHF.

The rearrangement uses TRBV11-2 and TRBJ2-1, with D unclear. The length of the CDR3 is 11 residues. V lost 3 bases and J 9 bases, leaving 6 bases between the germline ends. Germline CDR1 SGHAT, CDR2 FQNNGV. The CDR3 DNA reads TGTGCCAGCAGCTTCGACGGTGAGCAGTTCTTC. It encodes CASSFDGEQFF.

V usage is TRBV2 and J usage is TRBJ2-6, with D unresolved. The CDR3 totals 17 residues. The V end lost 2 bases, the J end lost 0 bases, and 11 bases lay between the germline ends. Looked up from germline, CDR1 is SNHLY and CDR2 is FYNNEI. The CDR3 DNA sequence: TGTGCCAGCAGTGAAAGAGGCAGGAGCTCTGGGGCCAACGTCCTGACTTTC. Translating it yields CASSERGRSSGANVLTF.

The chain recombines TRBV2 with TRBJ2-5, with D unresolved. With 5 bases removed from V and 2 bases from J, the gap between germline ends came to 18 bases. This CDR3 is built from 16 residues. Germline values: CDR1 SNHLY, CDR2 FYNNEI. The CDR3 DNA is TGTGCCAGCAGTTTGTTAAACCCCCGTCTACAAGAGACCCAGTACTTC. Its translation: CASSLLNPRLQETQYF.

The chain combines TRBV5-5 with TRBJ1-1; possibly TRBD1 for D (5 bases). The V gene lost 4 bases and the J gene lost 4 bases, with 14 bases spanning the gap. The CDR3 spans 14 residues. Germline CDR1 is SGHKS and CDR2 is YYEKEE (reference sequence). CDR3 bases: TGTGCCAGCAGCCCGGGGCCGCAGGCCACTGAAGCTTTCTTT. It codes for CASSPGPQATEAFF.

This clone was counted once. The chain is built from TRBV6-5 and TRBJ1-1; D may be TRBD1 (6 bases). There are 15 residues in the CDR3. Per germline, CDR1 MNHEY and CDR2 SVGAGI. V lost 5 bases, J lost 1 base, and 14 bases lay in between. CDR3 residues: CASSRRGLENTEAFF. The CDR3 region has the DNA TGTGCCAGCAGTCGACGGGGGCTCGAGAACACTGAAGCTTTCTTT.

CDR3 loop: CASSPDSGQQPQHF. CDR3 bases: TGTGCCAGCTCACCAGACTCTGGGCAACAGCCCCAGCATTTT. The rearrangement uses TRBV18 and TRBJ1-5; no firm D call. The CDR3 has 14 residues. Germline V lookup: CDR1 KGHSH, CDR2 LQKENI. V lost 2 bases and J 7 bases, leaving 12 bases between the germline ends.

The CDR3 DNA follows: TGTGCCAGCAGCCATGGGGGGCCGAGCCAAGAGACCCAGTACTTC. It is translated as CASSHGGPSQETQYF. The rearrangement joins TRBV14 to TRBJ2-5; D may match TRBD1 or TRBD2 (6 bases each). Per germline, CDR1 SGHDN and CDR2 FVKESK. Trimming removed 3 bases at V and 1 base at J, with 12 bases between. CDR3 size: 15 residues.

The chain has TRBV29-1 and TRBJ1-2; tentative D call: TRBD1 (6 bases). Per the germline V gene, CDR1 is SQVTM and CDR2 is ANQGSEA. The CDR3 contains 15 residues. V lost 0 bases, J lost 2 bases, and 13 bases lay in between. CDR3 in amino acids: CSVEETGRSNYGYTF. The CDR3, as DNA: TGCAGCGTTGAAGAAACAGGGAGATCGAACTATGGCTACACCTTC.

The chain combines TRBV29-1 with TRBJ1-2; the D gene is possibly TRBD1 (5 bases). The CDR3 is made up of 12 amino acids. Germline CDR1 reads SQVTM; CDR2 reads ANQGSEA. With 4 bases removed from V and 1 base from J, the gap between germline ends came to 7 bases. As DNA, the CDR3 is TGCAGCGTTGGGGGGGGTAACTATGGCTACACCTTC. Translated, it gives CSVGGGNYGYTF.

The chain recombines TRBV13 with TRBJ1-2; 8 positions match TRBD1. This CDR3 comprises 15 residues. After removal of 3 bases from V and 6 bases from J, the junction contained 9 bases not matched to a gene. Germline values: CDR1 PRHDT, CDR2 FYEKMQ (reference sequence). The DNA for the CDR3 is TGTGCCAGCAGCTTGGGAGGACAGGGTTATAATGGCTACACCTTC. This encodes CASSLGGQGYNGYTF.

This chain links TRBV11-2 with TRBJ1-4; unclear D gene. Germline V gene sequence: CDR1 SGHAT, CDR2 FQNNGV. This CDR3 contains 15 residues. The germline V and J ends were trimmed by 3 bases and 3 bases, with 11 bases remaining between them. CDR3: CASSFLEAPNEKLFF. The CDR3 DNA reads as TGTGCCAGCAGCTTCCTCGAGGCCCCTAATGAAAAACTGTTTTTT.

The chain recombines TRBV6-1 with TRBJ1-1, with D hard to call. V dropped 2 bases and J dropped 3 bases, with 16 bases sitting between them. The CDR3 loop spans 16 amino acids. Looked up from germline, CDR1 is MNHNS and CDR2 is SASEGT. The CDR3 is CASSERSRATHTEAFF. CDR3 coding DNA: TGTGCCAGCAGTGAAAGAAGTAGGGCAACTCACACTGAAGCTTTCTTT.

The rearrangement joins TRBV5-1 to TRBJ1-1, with 7 bases fitting TRBD1. The germline V gene has CDR1 SGHRS and CDR2 YFSETQ. The CDR3 loop spans 15 amino acids. Trimming cost V 3 bases and J 0 bases; bases outside gene matches: 5. The CDR3 protein is CASSSTGAVNTEAFF. In nucleotides, the CDR3 is TGCGCCAGCAGCTCTACAGGGGCAGTGAACACTGAAGCTTTCTTT.

The rearrangement joins TRBV12-3 or TRBV12-4 to TRBJ1-6; D remains ambiguous. V dropped 3 bases and J dropped 15 bases, with 12 bases sitting between them. CDR3 length: 12 amino acids. In nucleotides, the CDR3 is TGTGCCAGCAGTTTGGGGTCAGCCCTCCTCCACTTT. It yields the protein CASSLGSALLHF.

The gene calls are TRBV6-2 or TRBV6-3 and TRBJ1-5; tentatively, D is TRBD1 (6 bases). Between the trimmed V and J ends, which lost 6 bases and 0 bases, there was a span of 12 bases. CDR1 is MNHEY and CDR2 is SVGEGT in the germline V gene. The CDR3 has 15 residues. DNA of the CDR3: TGTGCCAGCAGCCAGGGGCAGGTTAGCAATCAGCCCCAGCATTTT. Encoded protein: CASSQGQVSNQPQHF.

The chain has TRBV5-1 and TRBJ2-7; D is perhaps TRBD1 (9 bases). V shed 0 bases and J shed 1 base, with 23 bases lying between them. The CDR3 totals 19 residues. CDR1 and CDR2 (germline): SGHRS, YFSETQ. The CDR3 here is CASSLAGGPGQGVSYEQYF. DNA for the CDR3: TGCGCCAGCAGCTTGGCGGGGGGGCCGGGACAGGGAGTTTCCTACGAGCAGTACTTC.

The rearrangement links TRBV5-6 to TRBJ2-2; D is unresolved. V was trimmed by 0 bases and J by 9 bases, leaving 9 bases between them. Looked up from germline, CDR1 is SGHDT and CDR2 is YYEEEE. The CDR3 consists of 13 residues. The CDR3 region has the DNA TGTGCCAGCAGCTTGGCTGGTCCAAGGGAGCTGTTTTTT. This encodes CASSLAGPRELFF.

V is TRBV30 and J is TRBJ1-1; TRBD1 agrees at 7 bases. Germline V lookup: CDR1 GTSNPN, CDR2 SVGIG (reference sequence). J was trimmed by 0 bases and V by 0 bases; bases with no gene match: 7. The CDR3 has 16 residues. CDR3 sequence (DNA): TGTGCCTGGAGTGTCCCCCGGGACAGTCTGAACACTGAAGCTTTCTTT. Protein: CAWSVPRDSLNTEAFF.

The count of this clone is one. The chain combines TRBV18 with TRBJ1-5; unclear D gene. CDR3 size: 13 residues. V lost 5 bases and J 4 bases, leaving 9 bases between the germline ends. CDR1 is KGHSH, CDR2 LQKENI, per germline. The CDR3 spells CASSSIFNQPQHF. DNA of the CDR3: TGTGCCAGCTCATCTATTTTTAATCAGCCCCAGCATTTT.

The chain is built from TRBV30 and TRBJ2-7; D is unresolved. Between the trimmed V and J ends, which lost 2 bases and 0 bases, there was a span of 20 bases. The germline V gene has CDR1 GTSNPN and CDR2 SVGIG (reference sequence). The CDR3 is made up of 17 amino acids. CDR3 coding DNA: TGTGCCTGGAGTACCGCCGGAGTCCTCAAAAGCTCCTACGAGCAGTACTTC. It codes for CAWSTAGVLKSSYEQYF.

This chain connects TRBV9 to TRBJ2-5; D gene unclear. Germline assignment: CDR1 SGDLS and CDR2 YYNGEE. With 4 bases removed from V and 0 bases from J, the gap between germline ends came to 10 bases. There are 14 residues in the CDR3. The CDR3 nucleotides read TGTGCCAGCAGCCCTAGGTGGTACCAAGAGACCCAGTACTTC. It is translated as CASSPRWYQETQYF.

The CDR3: CASSREGTGQFF. CDR3 DNA sequence: TGTGCCAGCAGCCGAGAAGGGACAGGGCAGTTCTTC. This chain uses TRBV11-2 with TRBJ2-1, with 8 positions matching TRBD1. V dropped 5 bases and J dropped 12; count of bases not matched to a gene: 6. The CDR3 totals 12 residues. Germline V lookup: CDR1 SGHAT, CDR2 FQNNGV.

V and J are TRBV3-1 (or the pseudogene TRBV3-2) and TRBJ1-2; D is unresolved. Per germline, CDR1 LGHDT and CDR2 YNNKEL (reference sequence). This CDR3 comprises 13 residues. V was pared by 4 bases and J by 5 bases, with 11 bases between. The CDR3 reads CASSRGVEYGYTF. Here the CDR3 DNA reads TGTGCCAGCAGCCGTGGAGTTGAATATGGCTACACCTTC.